The 19 T cell receptor beta chains in this list originate from one sample, sequenced in a study of graft-versus-host responses after intestinal transplantation. 200,000 CFSE-labeled responder cells were plated with 200,000 irradiated, violet-dye-labeled stimulator cells. Sequenced by immunoSEQ multiplex PCR; TCRdb stores in-frame clones only, minus some. The sample comprises 20,000 or so clones, 30% to 40% of which are singletons, and roughly 9.8% rests with the top ten. The sequenced sample was alloreactive CD8+ T cells from a mixed lymphocyte reaction culture, obtained before intestinal transplant. Subset indicated: CFSE-low proliferating T cells sorted from roughly six-day pre-transplant mixed lymphocyte reaction (GvH or HvG direction). The receptors were sampled from a human patient who received an intestinal transplant.

By share, this clone ranks as medium-sized. The rearrangement uses TRBV9 and TRBJ2-7; D call uncertain. The CDR3 covers 15 residues. CDR1 is SGDLS and CDR2 is YYNGEE in the germline V gene. Trimming removed 4 bases at V and 3 bases at J, with 17 bases between. The CDR3, as DNA: TGTGCCAGCAGCCCTGACAACGCCGAATTCTACGAGCAGTACTTC. It translates to CASSPDNAEFYEQYF. The complete variable domain, with remaining parts taken from reference TRBV9 and TRBJ2-7, reads DSGVTQTPKHLITATGQRVTLRCSPRSGDLSVYWYQQSLDQGLQFLIQYYNGEERAKGNILERFSAQQFPDLHSELNLSSLELGDSALYFCASSPDNAEFYEQYFGPGTRLTVT.

This chain uses TRBV4-1 with TRBJ2-7; D not certain. V was clipped by 4 bases and J by 6 bases, with 13 bases between them. The CDR3 spans 13 residues. Germline V lookup: CDR1 MGHRA, CDR2 YSYEKL. The CDR3: CASSPSFGGEQYF. In nucleotides, the CDR3 is TGCGCCAGCAGCCCAAGCTTCGGCGGCGAGCAGTACTTC.

The chain carries TRBV5-4 and TRBJ1-1, with unresolved D. Germline V gene lookup returns CDR1 SGHNT and CDR2 YYREEE (reference sequence). Deletions cut 2 bases from V and 5 bases from J, with 7 bases between. The CDR3 is 12 residues long. The CDR3 DNA is TGTGCCAGCAGCTTCTGGGCGACTGAAGCTTTCTTT. Translation gives CASSFWATEAFF.

This chain connects TRBV7-9 to TRBJ2-7, with 7 bases matching TRBD1. The CDR3 covers 13 residues. Germline CDR1 and CDR2: SEHNR and FQNEAQ (reference sequence). V lost 10 bases to trimming and J lost 0 bases; unmatched junction nucleotides: 6. DNA for the CDR3: TGTGCCATACAGGGGAAACCCTCCTACGAGCAGTACTTC. The encoded protein is CAIQGKPSYEQYF.

There are a few counts of this clone. This chain connects TRBV27 to TRBJ2-1, with 8 bases aligning to TRBD1. The CDR3 covers 15 residues. V lost 6 bases and J lost 4; bases outside the gene matches: 8. Germline CDR1 MNHEY, CDR2 SMNVEV (reference sequence). The CDR3 loop reads CASSGGQGSYNEQFF. The CDR3 nucleotides read TGTGCCAGCAGCGGAGGACAGGGCTCTTACAATGAGCAGTTCTTC.

This chain links TRBV5-1 with TRBJ2-7; 10 bases align to TRBD1. Germline loops: CDR1 SGHRS, CDR2 YFSETQ. V shed 4 bases, J shed 5 bases, and the junction held 3 bases outside the gene matches. The CDR3 totals 13 residues. The CDR3 bases are TGCGCCAGCAGCCGGACAGGGGGGCACGAGCAGTACTTC. Translated: CASSRTGGHEQYF.

This clone has just a few counts. V is TRBV27 and J is TRBJ2-3; tentative D call: TRBD1 (6 bases). Trimming cost V 4 bases and J 1 base, with 15 bases left between them. In germline, CDR1 is MNHEY, CDR2 SMNVEV (reference sequence). This CDR3 is built from 16 residues. Here the CDR3 reads CASSSLLGGGTDTQYF. The CDR3 nucleotides are TGTGCCAGCAGTTCTCTACTAGGGGGTGGCACAGATACGCAGTATTTT.

This clone was observed a handful of times. The chain has TRBV6-1 and TRBJ1-5; D is ambiguous. V dropped 5 bases and J dropped 0 bases, with 5 bases sitting between them. Germline V gene data show CDR1 as MNHNS and CDR2 as SASEGT. There are 13 residues in the CDR3. The CDR3 protein is CASSKYSNQPQHF. CDR3 nucleotide sequence: TGTGCCAGCAGTAAGTATAGCAATCAGCCCCAGCATTTT.

V is TRBV6-6 and J is TRBJ2-7; D may match TRBD1 or TRBD2 (6 bases each). CDR1 and CDR2 (germline): MNHNY, SVGAGI (reference sequence). This CDR3 has 13 residues. The V gene lost 2 bases and the J gene lost 2 bases, with 7 bases spanning the gap. CDR3: CASSYRGAYEQYF. DNA of the CDR3: TGTGCCAGCAGTTACAGGGGGGCCTACGAGCAGTACTTC.

This chain uses TRBV13 with TRBJ2-7, with D unclear. The CDR3 loop spans 14 amino acids. V shed 6 bases and J shed 0 bases, with 12 bases lying between them. In germline, CDR1 is PRHDT, CDR2 FYEKMQ (reference sequence). CDR3 coding DNA: TGTGCCAGCAGTCCGGATGGCGGCTCCTACGAGCAGTACTTC. It yields the protein CASSPDGGSYEQYF.

In its sample, this clone was seen once. V is TRBV4-1 and J is TRBJ2-1, with D perhaps TRBD2 (6 bases). The germline V gene encodes CDR1 MGHRA and CDR2 YSYEKL. CDR3 size: 13 residues. Trimming stripped 0 bases from V and 10 bases from J, with 10 bases between. CDR3 in DNA: TGCGCCAGCAGCCAAGATGGGGGGAACGAGCAGTTCTTC. As protein: CASSQDGGNEQFF.

V and J are TRBV2 and TRBJ1-1, with 7 positions matching TRBD1. Trimming cost V 5 bases and J 10 bases; bases outside gene matches: 13. CDR3 length: 14 amino acids. The germline V gene has CDR1 SNHLY and CDR2 FYNNEI. Here the CDR3 reads CASSPAQNRGPAFF. In DNA, the CDR3 is TGTGCCAGCAGTCCAGCACAAAACAGGGGTCCAGCTTTCTTT.

The J gene is TRBJ2-7, the V gene TRBV6-5, with a weak D call TRBD2 (7 bases). CDR3 length equals 13 residues. Trimming removed 10 bases from V and 2 bases from J, with 15 bases in between. Germline assignment: CDR1 MNHEY and CDR2 SVGAGI. CDR3 coding DNA: TGTGCCACCAAGGGGGGGGCTGCCTACGAGCAGTACTTC. Translation: CATKGGAAYEQYF.

The chain is built from TRBV7-9 and TRBJ2-2, with 8 bases aligning to TRBD1. The CDR3 contains 16 residues. V lost 5 bases, J lost 1 base, and 6 bases stayed unmatched. CDR1 SEHNR and CDR2 FQNEAQ come from the germline V gene (reference sequence). CDR3 coding DNA: TGTGCCAGCAGCCCCGGACAGGGATGGAACACCGGGGAGCTGTTTTTT. Residues: CASSPGQGWNTGELFF.

The chain recombines TRBV6-6 with TRBJ2-1, with 10 bases fitting TRBD1. Germline trimming cut 4 bases from V and 3 bases from J; bases unmatched to any gene: 3. The CDR3 length is 15 residues. From germline, CDR1 is MNHNY and CDR2 SVGAGI (reference sequence). The CDR3 region is CASSSGTGVYNEQFF. CDR3 nucleotides: TGTGCCAGCAGTTCCGGGACAGGGGTCTACAATGAGCAGTTCTTC.

This clone has just a few counts. This sequence joins TRBV5-4 and TRBJ2-4; 10 bases match TRBD2. The length of the CDR3 is 15 residues. V was clipped by 5 bases and J by 1 base; unmatched bases: 3. Germline CDR1 and CDR2: SGHNT and YYREEE (reference sequence). CDR3 sequence (DNA): TGTGCCAGCAGGAGCGGGGGGGCCGCCAAAAACATTCAGTACTTC. Protein product: CASRSGGAAKNIQYF.

Judged by abundance, this clone is medium-sized. The chain is built from TRBV7-6 and TRBJ1-1; the D is unclear. This CDR3 is built from 13 residues. Trimming removed 1 base from V and 0 bases from J, with 3 bases in between. Germline V gene data show CDR1 as SGHVS and CDR2 as FNYEAQ. The CDR3 loop is CASSLEVNTEAFF. The DNA of the CDR3 is TGTGCCAGCAGCTTAGAGGTGAACACTGAAGCTTTCTTT.

A note on this clone: Other DNA sequences in this specimen translate into the identical CDR3. The chain joins TRBV7-6 to TRBJ2-3; D may correspond to TRBD1 or TRBD2 (5 bases each). Trimming removed 5 bases from V and 1 base from J, with 10 bases in between. Germline CDR1 SGHVS, CDR2 FNYEAQ. The CDR3 loop spans 14 amino acids. As DNA, the CDR3 is TGTGCCAGCAGCCTAATGGGGGGCACAGATACGCAGTATTTT. Its protein is CASSLMGGTDTQYF.

As concerns this clone: One base away lies a much larger clone, so this may be a sequencing read error. The CDR3 spells CAGGTSSYEQYF. CDR3 sequence (DNA): TGTGCCGGCGGTACCAGCTCCTACGAGCAGTACTTC. The gene calls are TRBV6-5 and TRBJ2-7; no definite D call. This CDR3 region has 12 residues. Germline V gene data show CDR1 as MNHEY and CDR2 as SVGAGI. V lost 11 bases and J lost 0, with 11 bases in between.